This T cell receptor beta chain is from a study of T cells in Graves' hyperthyroidism and ophthalmopathy. Whole-study results and caveats: Within blood appeared most thyroid clonotypes that had expanded above 0.001.

The CDR3 contains 14 residues. Trimming cost V 8 bases and J 3 bases, with 11 bases left between them. It was RNA transcripts that yielded the amplified TCR beta CDR3 regions. HTBI primers were employed in a first-round RT-PCR of the TCR CDR3. TCRdb re-called the multiplex PCR reads with MiXCR, one entry per CDR3 protein. The data hold approximately 380,000 distinct CDR3 sequences, with about a fifth observed a single time. This clonotype has at least ten counts. Antigen unknown. The receptor was isolated from a woman aged 18-29 years with Graves' hyperthyroidism. The chain recombines TRBV12-3 or TRBV12-4 with TRBJ1-6; D uncertain. The sequenced sample consisted of blood. CDR3 sequence: CASRSIDYNSPLHF. CDR3 bases: TGTGCCAGCCGTTCAATAGACTATAATTCACCCCTCCACTTT.